The rows below give T cell receptor beta chains drawn from one sample of a study of T cell responses to AZD1222 COVID-19 vaccine. The repertoire was sequenced with immunoSEQ multiplex PCR; TCRdb's copy has only in-frame clones and lacks some. The table lists some 200,000 clones, approximately 92% of them singletons. This specimen was peripheral blood, taken on day 0 of AZD1222 vaccination. These receptors came from an adult in good health. Both conserved end residues are part of each CDR3. D genes are given only for firm matches.

TRBJ1-2 | TRBD1 | 14 | TRBV7-8 | TGTGCCAGCAGCTTAGTGGGGACAGGGTATGGCTACACCTTC | CASSLVGTGYGYTF
TRBJ2-7 | . | 17 | TRBV5-6 | TGTGCCAGCAGCTTGGCCCTCGGGGCGGGGACATCCTACGAGCAGTACTTC | CASSLALGAGTSYEQYF
TRBJ1-1 | TRBD1 | 15 | TRBV15 | TGTGCCACCAGCAGAGATAGGGGGCGGAACACTGAAGCTTTCTTT | CATSRDRGRNTEAFF
TRBJ1-1 | . | 14 | TRBV4-1 | TGCGCCAGCAGCCAAGGGGCAGGGGACACTGAAGCTTTCTTT | CASSQGAGDTEAFF
TRBJ2-7 | TRBD1 | 14 | TRBV27 | TGTGCCAGCAGTCCTCTGACAGGGACGGACGAGCAGTACTTC | CASSPLTGTDEQYF
TRBJ2-7 | TRBD2 | 14 | TRBV27 | TGTGCCAGCAGTTTAGGACGGGGGGCCTACGAGCAGTACTTC | CASSLGRGAYEQYF
TRBJ1-5 | . | 14 | TRBV7-9 | TGTGCCAGCAGTGAAGGCGGCAGCAATCAGCCCCAGCATTTT | CASSEGGSNQPQHF
TRBJ1-5 | . | 13 | TRBV12-3/TRBV12-4 | TGTGCCAGCAGTTCAGGGGTGAGACAGCCCCAGCATTTT | CASSSGVRQPQHF
TRBJ2-1 | . | 14 | TRBV28 | TGTGCCAGCAGACAACCCGGACGGTACAATGAGCAGTTCTTC | CASRQPGRYNEQFF
TRBJ2-5 | . | 14 | TRBV29-1 | TGCAGCGTTGATTTCTTGCTAAACCAAGAGACCCAGTACTTC | CSVDFLLNQETQYF
TRBJ1-6 | TRBD1 | 16 | TRBV24-1 | TGTGCCACCAGTGATCGCGACAGGGGAGATGGATCACCCCTCCACTTT | CATSDRDRGDGSPLHF
TRBJ2-5 | . | 14 | TRBV13 | TGTGCCAGCAGCTTAGCCCCGGGAGAAGAGACCCAGTACTTC | CASSLAPGEETQYF
TRBJ2-7 | . | 14 | TRBV7-9 | TGTGCCAGCAGTCCCCCCGACTTAGGGGCCGAGCAGTACTTC | CASSPPDLGAEQYF
TRBJ1-1 | TRBD1 | 16 | TRBV28 | TGTGCCAGCAGTTCATTCCCGGGACAGGGAGGGACTGAAGCTTTCTTT | CASSSFPGQGGTEAFF
TRBJ1-2 | . | 16 | TRBV4-3 | TGCGCCAGCCGCCCCCAGGCGGGGATCGCTAACTATGGCTACACCTTC | CASRPQAGIANYGYTF